A single sample is the source of the 22 T cell receptor beta chains below, sequenced in a study of OX40 agonist ivuxolimab in advanced cancers. Some clones are missing from TCRdb's copy, which holds only in-frame ones; the method was immunoSEQ multiplex PCR. This table has 46,000 or so clones, around 87% appearing once. The material sequenced was CD4+ or CD8+ T cells sorted from blood, taken in a trial of the OX40 agonist ivuxolimab. The receptors come from an adult with an advanced solid tumor such as melanoma, head and neck, liver or kidney cancer.

This clone was counted between two and nine times. This chain joins TRBV7-9 and TRBJ2-4, with a possible D match to TRBD1 (5 bases). The V gene lost 5 bases and the J gene lost 1 base, with 12 bases spanning the gap. Per germline, CDR1 SEHNR and CDR2 FQNEAQ (reference sequence). This CDR3 has 15 amino acids. The CDR3 DNA sequence: TGTGCCAGCAGCATAAACCAGGGTGCCAAAAACATTCAGTACTTC. Amino acids: CASSINQGAKNIQYF.

The chain is built from TRBV6-1 and TRBJ2-3; no reliable D call. V lost 1 base to trimming and J lost 2 bases, with 10 bases between them. Germline V gene data show CDR1 as MNHNS and CDR2 as SASEGT. This CDR3 comprises 15 residues. The CDR3 bases are TGTGCCAGCAGTGAAGTAAATCAACTCACAGATACGCAGTATTTT. Its protein is CASSEVNQLTDTQYF.

The CDR3, as DNA: TGTGCCAGCAGCTTAGGGAGGGGGGACACCATATATTTT. Translating it yields CASSLGRGDTIYF. The chain couples TRBV7-3 to TRBJ1-3, with a possible D match to TRBD1 (6 bases). Germline V gene sequence: CDR1 SGHTA, CDR2 FQGTGA. With 2 bases removed from V and 8 bases from J, the gap between germline ends came to 10 bases. The length of the CDR3 is 13 residues.

This clone occurred a few times. This rearrangement joins TRBV7-6 to TRBJ1-2; D call uncertain. V lost 5 bases and J lost 3, with 7 bases in between. The germline V gene has CDR1 SGHVS and CDR2 FNYEAQ. The length of the CDR3 is 12 residues. CDR3 protein: CASSDDHYGYTF. The CDR3 region has the DNA TGTGCCAGCAGCGACGACCACTATGGCTACACCTTC.

The chain links TRBV9 to TRBJ1-1; D is uncertain. Germline values: CDR1 SGDLS, CDR2 YYNGEE. The germline V and J ends were trimmed by 2 bases and 1 base, with 6 bases remaining between them. The CDR3 has 13 amino acids. CDR3 nucleotides: TGTGCCAGCAGCGTCGGGGAGAACACTGAAGCTTTCTTT. This codes for CASSVGENTEAFF.

CDR3 nucleotide sequence: TGTGCCAGCACTGGACTCCGCACAGATACGCAGTATTTT. Translated, it gives CASTGLRTDTQYF. The J gene is TRBJ2-3, the V gene TRBV27; D might be TRBD2 (5 bases). Per germline, CDR1 MNHEY and CDR2 SMNVEV (reference sequence). There are 13 residues in the CDR3. V dropped 7 bases and J dropped 1 base, with 9 bases sitting between them.

The chain links TRBV18 to TRBJ2-7; a possible D gene is TRBD2 (6 bases). This CDR3 has 16 residues. The germline V and J ends were trimmed by 3 bases and 0 bases, with 15 bases remaining between them. Germline CDR1 reads KGHSH; CDR2 reads LQKENI. CDR3 bases: TGTGCCAGCTCACCCCCGGGGCGGGACGGCTCCTACGAGCAGTACTTC. Amino acids: CASSPPGRDGSYEQYF.

This chain joins TRBV23-1 and TRBJ2-2; 11 bases map to TRBD2. TRBV23-1 falls under the ORF class, with uncertain function. V trimming: 6 bases; J trimming: 4 bases; junction bases outside the gene matches: 19. The CDR3 is 20 residues long. This CDR3 is CASSLVGRSGRVGGTGELFF. The CDR3 region has the DNA TGCGCCAGCAGCCTCGTGGGGCGTAGCGGGAGGGTAGGTGGCACCGGGGAGCTGTTTTTT.

This rearrangement joins TRBV27 to TRBJ1-1; a possible D gene is TRBD1 (5 bases). The V and J ends lost 0 bases and 4 bases respectively, with 9 bases between them. The CDR3 length is 14 residues. The germline V gene encodes CDR1 MNHEY and CDR2 SMNVEV (reference sequence). CDR3 residues: CASSLSWGGTEAFF. In DNA, the CDR3 is TGTGCCAGCAGTTTATCGTGGGGCGGCACTGAAGCTTTCTTT.

The chain carries TRBV9 and TRBJ2-5, with 7 bases fitting TRBD1. Germline CDR1 reads SGDLS; CDR2 reads YYNGEE. Trimming cost V 7 bases and J 2 bases; bases outside gene matches: 11. This CDR3 is built from 15 residues. CDR3 amino acids: CASGGEPGQQETQYF. In DNA, the CDR3 is TGTGCCAGCGGAGGAGAACCGGGACAGCAAGAGACCCAGTACTTC.

V and J are TRBV2 and TRBJ1-4, with 8 bases that match TRBD1. The CDR3 length is 13 residues. Trimming cost V 7 bases and J 8 bases; bases outside gene matches: 6. Germline V gives CDR1 SNHLY, CDR2 FYNNEI. The CDR3 is CASNDRGREKLFF. The CDR3 bases are TGTGCCAGCAATGACAGGGGAAGAGAAAAACTGTTTTTT.

The chain is built from TRBV27 and TRBJ1-5, with D maybe TRBD1 (5 bases). Between the trimmed V and J ends, which lost 6 bases and 8 bases, there was a span of 17 bases. This CDR3 has 14 residues. Germline V gene lookup returns CDR1 MNHEY and CDR2 SMNVEV (reference sequence). The CDR3 loop is CASRPRQSVEPQHF. In DNA, the CDR3 is TGTGCCAGCAGGCCACGACAGTCTGTGGAGCCCCAGCATTTT.

This clone was observed once. The rearrangement uses TRBV27 and TRBJ2-5; D is undetermined. The length of the CDR3 is 15 residues. The V end lost 5 bases, the J end lost 2 bases, and 15 bases lay between the germline ends. Per the germline V gene, CDR1 is MNHEY and CDR2 is SMNVEV (reference sequence). The CDR3 region has the DNA TGTGCCAGCAGTGACGATCCAAGAGGACAAGAGACCCAGTACTTC. It yields the protein CASSDDPRGQETQYF.

The chain recombines TRBV7-2 with TRBJ2-1; TRBD1 matches 7 bases. The germline V gene encodes CDR1 SGHTA and CDR2 FQGNSA. After removal of 6 bases from V and 6 bases from J, the junction contained 11 bases not matched to a gene. The CDR3 totals 15 residues. The DNA for the CDR3 is TGTGCCAGCAGGTACCGGGACAGAGGCGGCAATGAGCAGTTCTTC. Protein product: CASRYRDRGGNEQFF. Using reference TRBV7-2 and TRBJ2-1 for the parts outside the CDR3, the full variable domain is GAGVSQSPSNKVTEKGKDVELRCDPISGHTALYWYRQSLGQGLEFLIYFQGNSAPDKSGLPSDRFSAERTGGSVSTLTIQRTQQEDSAVYLCASRYRDRGGNEQFFGPGTRLTVL.

The chain joins TRBV27 to TRBJ2-2; 11 bases line up with TRBD2. Per the germline V gene, CDR1 is MNHEY and CDR2 is SMNVEV (reference sequence). Unmatched junction bases numbered 5, after V lost 6 bases and J lost 2 bases. This CDR3 is 16 amino acids long. CDR3 bases: TGTGCCAGCAGCCTACTAGCGGGGGTAAACACCGGGGAGCTGTTTTTT. This translates into CASSLLAGVNTGELFF.

The CDR3 here is CASSLETQETQYF. The CDR3, as DNA: TGTGCCAGCAGCTTGGAGACACAAGAGACCCAGTACTTC. The V call is TRBV13, the J call TRBJ2-5; D not certain. The V gene lost 3 bases and the J gene lost 2 bases, with 7 bases spanning the gap. Per the germline V gene, CDR1 is PRHDT and CDR2 is FYEKMQ (reference sequence). This CDR3 has 13 amino acids.

The chain is built from TRBV7-6 and TRBJ2-2, with TRBD2 matching 10 bases. This CDR3 comprises 17 residues. Losses at the gene ends were 3 bases for V and 5 bases for J; bases not matched to a gene: 9. Germline-derived CDR1 and CDR2 are SGHVS and FNYEAQ. CDR3 sequence (DNA): TGTGCCAGCAGCTTCCCTTTGTATAGCGGGGGGACCGGGGAGCTGTTTTTT. It encodes CASSFPLYSGGTGELFF.

This chain joins TRBV7-9 and TRBJ2-1, with D unresolved. The CDR3 is 12 amino acids. V was shortened by 1 base and J by 7 bases, with 5 bases between the two germline ends. Germline V gene sequence: CDR1 SEHNR, CDR2 FQNEAQ (reference sequence). This chain's CDR3 is CASSLVDNEQFF. For the CDR3, the DNA is TGTGCCAGCAGCTTAGTTGATAATGAGCAGTTCTTC.

V and J are TRBV6-5 and TRBJ1-1; no clear D gene. Germline V gene sequence: CDR1 MNHEY, CDR2 SVGAGI. Trimming took 3 bases from V and 4 from J, leaving 9 bases between them. This CDR3 is 13 amino acids long. The DNA of the CDR3 is TGTGCCAGCAGTTATGCAGTACTCACTGAAGCTTTCTTT. Translating gives CASSYAVLTEAFF.

This clone was observed a few times. This chain uses TRBV27 with TRBJ2-3, with unresolved D. Trimming left V 3 bases short and J 2 bases short, with 9 bases between. The CDR3 totals 14 residues. Germline CDR1 and CDR2: MNHEY and SMNVEV (reference sequence). The CDR3 loop is CASSFIPDTDTQYF. The CDR3 DNA follows: TGTGCCAGCAGTTTTATTCCAGACACAGATACGCAGTATTTT.

The chain has TRBV4-2 and TRBJ2-7; D gene uncertain. V was shortened by 0 bases and J by 3 bases, with 12 bases between the two germline ends. Germline CDR1 and CDR2: LGHNA and YNFKEQ. This CDR3 is 15 amino acids long. This chain's CDR3 is CASSQDESFGYEQYF. DNA of the CDR3: TGTGCCAGCAGCCAAGATGAGAGTTTTGGCTACGAGCAGTACTTC.

V and J are TRBV25-1 and TRBJ1-6; 7 bases agree with TRBD1. The CDR3 has 15 amino acids. J was trimmed by 7 bases and V by 2 bases; bases with no gene match: 5. Per the germline V gene, CDR1 is MGHDK and CDR2 is SYGVNS. CDR3 sequence: CASSERQGKNSPLHF. The DNA for the CDR3 is TGTGCCAGCAGTGAACGACAGGGAAAGAATTCACCCCTCCACTTT.